Listed below are T cell receptor beta chains from one sample, sequenced in a study of CD8+ T cells in alopecia areata. Method: immunoSEQ multiplex PCR; TCRdb's copy keeps in-frame clones and lacks some. The data show some 200,000 clones, 45% to 75% seen once. The source was CD4+ T cells sorted from blood, collected at week 4, from a patient treated with tofacitinib. The receptors were sampled from a human donor with alopecia areata. CDR3s include the opening cysteine and the closing phenylalanine or tryptophan. D genes are given only for firm matches. A clone size is listed for some rows: how often the clone was seen (once, few, many), or a class if it is expanded.

.	TRBV27	TRBJ2-1	.	TGTGCCAGCACTGGACGGAATGAGCAGTTCTTC	CASTGRNEQFF
.	TRBV20-1	TRBJ2-1	.	TGCAGTGCTAAGACCGTTAATGAGCAGTTCTTC	CSAKTVNEQFF
.	TRBV19	TRBJ1-5	.	TGTGCCAGTAGTATTGCAGTACAAGCTTCTAGCAATCAGCCCCAGCATTTT	CASSIAVQASSNQPQHF
.	TRBV7-8	TRBJ2-3	TRBD1	TGTGCCAGCAGCACCCGGACAGGGCGGGATACGCAGTATTTT	CASSTRTGRDTQYF
.	TRBV30	TRBJ1-2	.	TGTGCCCTGGCGTGGGGACAAACTAACTATGGCTACACCTTC	CALAWGQTNYGYTF
.	TRBV29-1	TRBJ2-7	.	TGCAGCGTTGAATTCCCCGCAGGTCTAACCTACGAGCAGTACTTC	CSVEFPAGLTYEQYF
.	TRBV29-1	TRBJ2-7	.	TGCAGCGCCGAAGGCCCATACGGCTACGAGCAGTACTTC	CSAEGPYGYEQYF
few	TRBV27	TRBJ1-2	.	TGTGCCAGCAGCCCTAACAGGGTATATGGCTACACCTTC	CASSPNRVYGYTF
.	TRBV5-6	TRBJ1-5	TRBD1	TGTGCCAGCAGCTTGGGGACAGGGGTACGCAATCAGCCCCAGCATTTT	CASSLGTGVRNQPQHF
once	TRBV2	TRBJ2-3	.	TGTGCCAGCACGCCGCCCCGGGGGATGGGAGGCGACACAGATACGCAGTATTTT	CASTPPRGMGGDTDTQYF
few	TRBV29-1	TRBJ2-3	.	TGCAGCCTCAGGGGTTTACGGAACACAGATACGCAGTATTTT	CSLRGLRNTDTQYF
few	TRBV18	TRBJ1-5	TRBD1	TGTGCCAGCTCACCACCCGCACAGGGGGGAAGTAGCAATCAGCCCCAGCATTTT	CASSPPAQGGSSNQPQHF
.	TRBV7-9	TRBJ2-5	.	TGTGCCAGCAGCCGATCAACCCCCCAAGAGACCCAGTACTTC	CASSRSTPQETQYF
few	TRBV30	TRBJ2-7	TRBD1	TGTGCCTGGGGGGGACAGCTCAACTCCTACGAGCAGTACTTC	CAWGGQLNSYEQYF
.	TRBV5-1	TRBJ2-4	.	TGCGCCAGCAGCTTGGATGTTCCAGTAGCCAAAAACATTCAGTACTTC	CASSLDVPVAKNIQYF
.	TRBV30	TRBJ2-1	.	TGTGCCTGGAGTGTAGGCAACAAAAACTTCAATGAGCAGTTCTTC	CAWSVGNKNFNEQFF
.	TRBV6-1	TRBJ1-1	.	TGTGCCAGCAGTGAAGTAATGAACACTGAAGCTTTCTTT	CASSEVMNTEAFF